The clone carrying this T cell receptor (beta chain) is medium-sized in the sample. A much more abundant neighbour one base away suggests this may be a read error. Nobody among the patients had been given any treatment before thyroid surgery. CDR1 and CDR2 from the germline V gene are KGHDR and SFDVKD. The germline V and J ends were trimmed by 7 bases and 8 bases, with 8 bases remaining between them. This CDR3 spans 11 amino acids. The data stem from a study of metastatic and nonmetastatic thyroid tumors. Authors' processing steps: CDR3 differences across clinicopathological groups were used to build a distant-metastasis classifier for papillary thyroid cancer. Using MiXCR, TCRdb re-called clones from the PCR reads. The V and J calls and clone size come from TCRdb's table, not from the authors' own analysis. The sample has roughly 2,600 clones; approximately 26% are singletons.

Input material: adjacent normal tissue. The V and J genes are TRBV24-1 and TRBJ2-1, with D unclear. The receptor's source is a male donor with papillary thyroid cancer or a benign thyroid nodule (not recorded which). Some clones in this sample may be carry-over from other donors' samples. CDR3 sequence: CATRPDDEQFF. The CDR3 DNA sequence: TGTGCCACCAGACCAGACGATGAGCAGTTCTTC.